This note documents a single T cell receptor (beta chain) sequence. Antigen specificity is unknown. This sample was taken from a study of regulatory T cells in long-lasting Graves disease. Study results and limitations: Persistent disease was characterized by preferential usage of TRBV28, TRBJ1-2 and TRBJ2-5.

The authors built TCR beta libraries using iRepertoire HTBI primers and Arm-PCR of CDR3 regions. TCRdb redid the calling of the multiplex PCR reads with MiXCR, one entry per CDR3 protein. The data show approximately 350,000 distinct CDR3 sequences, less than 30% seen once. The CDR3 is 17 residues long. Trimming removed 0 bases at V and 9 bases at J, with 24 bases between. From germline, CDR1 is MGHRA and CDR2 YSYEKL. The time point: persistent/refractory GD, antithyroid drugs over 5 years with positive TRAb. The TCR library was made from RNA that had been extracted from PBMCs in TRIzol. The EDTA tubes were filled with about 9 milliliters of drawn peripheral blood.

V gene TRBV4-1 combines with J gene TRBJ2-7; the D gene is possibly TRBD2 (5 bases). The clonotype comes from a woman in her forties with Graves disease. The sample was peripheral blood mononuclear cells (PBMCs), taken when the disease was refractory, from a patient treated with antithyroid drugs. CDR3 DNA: TGCGCCAGCAGCCAAGAAGGAGGTGTTGGCAGGAACCGTGGGCAGTACTTC. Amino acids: CASSQEGGVGRNRGQYF.